This T cell receptor beta chain stems from a study of regulatory and conventional T cells in RAG deficiency. General study results and limits: Other subsets showed roughly 9.9-fold reductions, but Treg unique TCR beta sequences fell roughly 100-fold in these patients. Omenn patients showed >90% Treg-Tconv overlap and shorter CDR3 lengths. Shannon entropy fell and Simpson indices rose in RAG-deficient patients.

About this clone: The antigen is not known.

Conventional CD4+ T cells were sorted from blood as CD25-low CD127-high cells. With V trimmed by 6 bases and J by 5 bases, 10 bases remained unmatched. The CDR3 covers 16 residues. Per germline, CDR1 MNHNY and CDR2 SVGAGI (reference sequence). Profiling relied on immunoSEQ multiplex PCR, and the TCRdb table lists in-frame clones only, not all of them. Of tens of thousands of clones in the sample, around 96% were seen once. These sequences were also reported in another study, on regulatory T cells. That paper adds: The primer mix had 52 TRBV and 13 TRBJ primers. In patients, unique TRB V-J pairs were restricted and V/J usage skewed, especially in Tregs.

The receptor comes from a human donor in good health. The sample was CD25- CD4+ T cells sorted from blood. V usage is TRBV6-6 and J usage is TRBJ1-4, with TRBD1 identical over 9 bases. The CDR3: CASRSGQGPTNEKLFF. The CDR3 nucleotides are TGTGCCAGCAGATCGGGACAGGGCCCCACGAATGAAAAACTGTTTTTT.